One sample yielded the 30 T cell receptor beta chains listed below, sequenced in a study of Tregs in tolerant kidney transplant recipients. Clones were read by immunoSEQ multiplex PCR, and TCRdb kept only the in-frame ones, dropping some. Its listing shows roughly 32,000 clones. This specimen consisted of CD8+ T cells from blood, obtained before the transplant. Receptor source: a human donor who received a combined kidney and bone marrow transplant.

In regard to this clone: The read ends 3 residues before the CDR3 terminus; that terminus is restored from the germline J gene. The chain joins TRBV7-3 to TRBJ2-1, with a tentative D call TRBD1 (6 bases). The CDR3 is 16 residues long. Germline assignment: CDR1 SGHTA and CDR2 FQGTGA. V lost 2 bases to trimming and J lost 3 bases, with 14 bases between them. Partial CDR3 DNA: TGTGCCAGCAGCTTAGGCTCGGGACACGGCTACAATGAG. Translation: CASSLGSGHGYNE. The whole CDR3 protein reads CASSLGSGHGYNEQFF.

About this clone itself: The sequenced fragment ends 3 residues before the CDR3 boundary, so the rest is inferred from the germline J gene. The chain links TRBV7-3 to TRBJ2-2, with 8 bases identical to TRBD2. Germline V CDR1 and CDR2: SGHTA, FQGTGA. J was trimmed by 6 bases and V by 5 bases; bases with no gene match: 8. The CDR3 spans 15 residues. The covered CDR3 bases are TGTGCCAGCAGCCCACCGGGACTAGGCCCCGGGGAG. Translation gives CASSPPGLGPGE. The full CDR3 protein is CASSPPGLGPGELFF.

Note on this clone: The read halts 3 residues ahead of the CDR3 end, with the missing end drawn from the germline J gene. The chain joins TRBV7-2 to TRBJ2-7; 9 bases match TRBD2. The V segment lost 3 bases and the J segment 4 bases; nucleotides outside the gene matches: 7. Germline loops: CDR1 SGHTA, CDR2 FQGNSA. The CDR3 sequence is 15 residues long. The part of the CDR3 DNA that was read is TGTGCCAGCAGCTTTTTTGCGGGAGGGCCGTACGAG. Translated: CASSFFAGGPYE. From start to end, the CDR3 is CASSFFAGGPYEQYF. Full variable domain (remainder filled in from reference TRBV7-2 and TRBJ2-7): GAGVSQSPSNKVTEKGKDVELRCDPISGHTALYWYRQSLGQGLEFLIYFQGNSAPDKSGLPSDRFSAERTGGSVSTLTIQRTQQEDSAVYLCASSFFAGGPYEQYFGPGTRLTVT.

On this clone itself: Read coverage stops 3 residues before the CDR3 terminus; the germline J gene supplies the remainder. The rearrangement joins TRBV19 to TRBJ2-3; 7 bases match TRBD1. Per the germline V gene, CDR1 is LNHDA and CDR2 is SQIVND (reference sequence). The CDR3 totals 14 residues. With 8 bases clipped from V and 5 bases from J, the junction kept 10 bases outside the gene matches. This CDR3 reads CASADREHGDTQYF. Partial CDR3 DNA: TGTGCCAGTGCTGACAGGGAGCATGGAGATACG.

Details on this clone: The read finishes 3 residues shy of the CDR3 end, and the germline J gene is used to complete it. The gene calls are TRBV19 and TRBJ2-7; 11 bases are shared with TRBD2. Germline V gives CDR1 LNHDA, CDR2 SQIVND (reference sequence). Germline trimming cut 5 bases from V and 5 bases from J; bases unmatched to any gene: 8. The CDR3 is 15 amino acids. The CDR3 is CASSGAGTSGDEQYF. CDR3 DNA, as far as it was read: TGTGCCAGTAGTGGGGCCGGGACTAGCGGAGACGAG.

On this clone itself: The read terminates 3 residues ahead of where the CDR3 ends, so the germline J gene completes it. This chain connects TRBV5-6 to TRBJ2-1, with D unresolved. CDR3 length equals 13 residues. Germline V lookup: CDR1 SGHDT, CDR2 YYEEEE. V was shortened by 5 bases and J by 0 bases, with 6 bases between the two germline ends. The CDR3 protein is CASRPGSYNEQFF. The sequenced part of the CDR3 DNA is TGTGCCAGCAGGCCGGGCTCCTACAATGAG.

Regarding this clone: A junction boundary mismatches the germline segment, possibly from a read error. The read stops 3 residues short of the end of the CDR3; the missing end is completed from the germline J gene. The rearrangement joins TRBV7-7 to TRBJ2-7, with a tentative D call TRBD1 (6 bases). This CDR3 region has 14 residues. CDR1 SSHAT and CDR2 FNYEAQ come from the germline V gene (reference sequence). The CDR3 sequence: CASSPGDTAYEQYF. The CDR3 DNA, read in part, is TGTGCTAGCAGCCCCGGGGACACCGCCTACGAG.

Concerning this clone: The CDR3 end lies 3 residues beyond the end of the read and is filled in from the germline J gene. The chain combines TRBV19 with TRBJ2-2; D ambiguous. V lost 2 bases to trimming and J lost 0 bases, with 7 bases between them. Germline V gene data show CDR1 as LNHDA and CDR2 as SQIVND (reference sequence). The CDR3 has 15 amino acids. The chain's CDR3 is CASSITAANTGELFF. CDR3 DNA, as far as it was read: TGTGCCAGTAGTATAACAGCAGCGAACACCGGGGAG. Filled out from reference TRBV19 and TRBJ2-2, the complete variable domain reads DGGITQSPKYLFRKEGQNVTLSCEQNLNHDAMYWYRQDPGQGLRLIYYSQIVNDFQKGDIAEGYSVSREKKESFPLTVTSAQKNPTAFYLCASSITAANTGELFFGEGSRLTVL.

This CDR3 is CASIGQNTEAFF. The CDR3 bases that were read are TGTGCCAGCATTGGACAGAACACTGAA. The rearrangement joins TRBV13 to TRBJ1-1; a weak D match, TRBD1 (5 bases). Read data end 3 residues before the CDR3 end; the end is taken from the germline J gene. The germline gives CDR1 PRHDT, CDR2 FYEKMQ (reference sequence). V gave up 7 bases and J gave up 1 base, with 7 bases separating them. The CDR3 runs to 12 residues.

With respect to this clone: With the read ending 3 residues before the CDR3 end, the germline J gene is used to fill in that end. The V gene is TRBV6-2 or TRBV6-3, the J gene TRBJ2-5; 12 bases agree with TRBD2. CDR3 size: 15 residues. From germline, CDR1 is MNHEY and CDR2 SVGEGT. J was trimmed by 4 bases and V by 2 bases; bases with no gene match: 2. CDR3 DNA, as far as it was read: TGTGCCAGCAGTTACGCGGGACTAGCGGGAGAGACC. It encodes CASSYAGLAGET. The entire CDR3 sequence reads CASSYAGLAGETQYF.

As concerns this clone: Read coverage stops 3 residues before the CDR3 terminus; the germline J gene supplies the remainder. The V gene is TRBV6-2 or TRBV6-3, the J gene TRBJ1-5; no firm D call. V gave up 0 bases and J gave up 3 bases, with 6 bases separating them. This CDR3 is 14 amino acids long. Germline V gives CDR1 MNHEY, CDR2 SVGEGT. The CDR3 bases that were read are TGTGCCAGCAGTTACTCCCAGAACAATCAGCCC. Protein product: CASSYSQNNQP. In full, the CDR3 reads CASSYSQNNQPQHF.

Concerning this clone: The CDR3 end is not reached by the read, which stops 3 residues before it; the germline J gene fills it in. The genes are TRBV6-2 or TRBV6-3 and TRBJ2-1; 8 bases are a match to TRBD1. The CDR3 extends over 12 amino acids. The V segment lost 6 bases and the J segment 6 bases; nucleotides outside the gene matches: 1. Per germline, CDR1 MNHEY and CDR2 SVGEGT. The CDR3 loop reads CASSQGANEQFF. Partial CDR3 DNA: TGTGCCAGCAGCCAGGGGGCCAATGAG.

Concerning this clone itself: The read falls 3 residues short of the CDR3 end, and the missing part is taken from the germline J gene. V usage is TRBV20-1 and J usage is TRBJ2-1; the D is unclear. V was clipped by 1 base and J by 3 bases, with 10 bases between them. There are 14 residues in the CDR3. Germline V gene data show CDR1 as DFQATT and CDR2 as SNEGSKA (reference sequence). Partial CDR3 DNA: TGCAGTGCTAGAGTCTCTGTAAACTACAATGAG. Protein sequence: CSARVSVNYNE. The entire CDR3 sequence reads CSARVSVNYNEQFF.

To note about this clone: The read comes to an end 3 residues before the CDR3 does, leaving the germline J gene to fill in the end. The chain employs TRBV20-1 and TRBJ1-5; 8 bases are shared with TRBD1. Germline V gene lookup returns CDR1 DFQATT and CDR2 SNEGSKA (reference sequence). This CDR3 has 14 amino acids. The CDR3 DNA, read in part, is TGCAGTGCTAGAGGGACAGGGCCAAGGCAACCC. Its translation is CSARGTGPRQP. The CDR3 in full is CSARGTGPRQPQHF.

To note about this clone: The read ends 3 residues shy of where the CDR3 ends; the end is completed using the germline J gene. The V gene is TRBV10-3, the J gene TRBJ2-1; the D is unclear. From germline, CDR1 is ENHRY and CDR2 SYGVKD. V gave up 3 bases and J gave up 5 bases, with 5 bases separating them. The CDR3 has 12 residues. The covered CDR3 bases are TGTGCCATCAGTGACAGTAACAATGAG. Its translation is CAISDSNNE. The complete CDR3 sequence is CAISDSNNEQFF.

As concerns this clone: The sequenced fragment ends 3 residues before the CDR3 boundary, so the rest is inferred from the germline J gene. V and J are TRBV2 and TRBJ2-7; 12 bases align to TRBD2. The V segment lost 5 bases and the J segment 4 bases; nucleotides outside the gene matches: 3. In germline, CDR1 is SNHLY, CDR2 FYNNEI. The CDR3 runs 14 residues. The part of the CDR3 DNA that was read is TGTGCCAGCAGTCGACTAGCGGGAGCGTACGAG. It translates to CASSRLAGAYE. The CDR3 as a whole reads CASSRLAGAYEQYF.

Notes on this clone: The read terminates 3 residues before the CDR3 end, so the remaining end is supplied by the germline J gene. This rearrangement joins TRBV7-8 to TRBJ2-7; tentatively, D is TRBD2 (6 bases). Germline CDR1 is SGHVS and CDR2 is FQNEAQ. There are 15 residues in the CDR3. V lost 4 bases to trimming and J lost 5 bases, with 18 bases between them. The CDR3 loop is CASSSTPPPGDEQYF. The covered CDR3 bases are TGTGCCAGCAGCTCCACACCCCCTCCGGGGGACGAG.

A word on this clone: From the germline J gene comes the end of the CDR3, since the read stops 3 residues before it. The chain is built from TRBV11-2 and TRBJ2-7, with a tentative D call TRBD1 (6 bases). V dropped 3 bases and J dropped 2 bases, with 11 bases sitting between them. The CDR3 sequence is 14 residues long. Germline V gives CDR1 SGHAT, CDR2 FQNNGV. Partial CDR3 DNA: TGTGCCAGCAGCTTGGGACACCGGACCTACGAG. This gives the protein CASSLGHRTYE. The whole CDR3 sequence reads CASSLGHRTYEQYF.

For this clone: From the germline J gene comes the end of the CDR3, since the read stops 3 residues before it. The chain joins TRBV27 to TRBJ2-1, with TRBD2 as a possible D gene (5 bases). CDR3 length: 14 residues. With 0 bases removed from V and 6 bases from J, the gap between germline ends came to 9 bases. Germline CDR1 is MNHEY and CDR2 is SMNVEV (reference sequence). This CDR3 reads CASSLSLAGNEQFF. The sequenced CDR3 bases are TGTGCCAGCAGTTTATCGTTGGCGGGCAATGAG.

About this clone: The sequence runs out 3 residues before the end of the CDR3; the remainder is reconstructed from the germline J gene. The genes are TRBV20-1 and TRBJ2-7, with unresolved D. The V gene lost 2 bases and the J gene lost 3 bases, with 11 bases spanning the gap. The CDR3 runs 13 residues. CDR1 and CDR2 from the germline V gene are DFQATT and SNEGSKA (reference sequence). CDR3 protein: CSARIGVDYEQYF. The part of the CDR3 DNA that was read is TGCAGTGCTAGAATCGGTGTCGACTACGAG.

As for this clone: The read stops 3 residues short of the end of the CDR3; the missing end is completed from the germline J gene. This rearrangement joins TRBV2 to TRBJ2-1, with 11 bases matching TRBD2. Germline CDR1 and CDR2: SNHLY and FYNNEI. With 5 bases clipped from V and 7 bases from J, the junction kept 10 bases outside the gene matches. The length of the CDR3 is 16 residues. CDR3 residues: CASSLISGRAINEQFF. CDR3 DNA (partial): TGTGCCAGCAGTTTGATTAGCGGGAGGGCCATTAATGAG.

About this clone: The read comes to an end 3 residues before the CDR3 does, leaving the germline J gene to fill in the end. The chain carries TRBV29-1 and TRBJ2-5; a weak D match, TRBD1 (5 bases). This CDR3 is 11 amino acids long. Deletions cut 7 bases from V and 5 bases from J, with 11 bases between. CDR1 and CDR2 from the germline V gene are SQVTM and ANQGSEA. The CDR3 DNA, read in part, is TGCAGCGCCTCCAAGGGGGAGACC. It translates to CSASKGET. The full-length CDR3 reads as CSASKGETQYF.

Partial CDR3 DNA: TGTGCCTGGAGTGTACTAGGGGGCCGAACTGAA. Protein sequence: CAWSVLGGRTE. Given in full, the CDR3 is CAWSVLGGRTEAFF. V usage is TRBV30 and J usage is TRBJ1-1, with 7 bases lining up with TRBD1. The read ends 3 residues early relative to the CDR3; the germline J gene fills the gap. Germline trimming cut 0 bases from V and 5 bases from J; bases unmatched to any gene: 6. The germline V gene has CDR1 GTSNPN and CDR2 SVGIG (reference sequence). The CDR3 runs to 14 residues.

A remark on this clone: The CDR3 extends 3 residues past the end of the read, so its final part is completed from the germline J gene. This sequence joins TRBV7-3 and TRBJ1-6, with TRBD1 identical over 11 bases. Looked up from germline, CDR1 is SGHTA and CDR2 is FQGTGA. The CDR3 spans 15 residues. V dropped 4 bases and J dropped 10; count of bases not matched to a gene: 6. CDR3: CASSSTGTGGSPLHF. The CDR3 bases that were read are TGTGCCAGCAGCTCCACCGGGACAGGGGGATCACCC.

Remarks on this clone: The CDR3 is cut off 3 residues early in the read; its end comes from the germline J gene. The chain links TRBV7-7 to TRBJ2-2, with TRBD2 identical over 9 bases. In germline, CDR1 is SSHAT, CDR2 FNYEAQ (reference sequence). This CDR3 contains 15 residues. The trim removed 2 bases at V and 5 bases at J, leaving 3 bases unmatched. CDR3 loop: CASSLKAGGTGELFF. Incomplete CDR3 DNA: TGTGCCAGCAGCTTAAAAGCGGGAGGTACCGGGGAG.

A remark on this clone: The CDR3 end falls 3 residues outside the read, so it is completed with the germline J gene. The chain couples TRBV19 to TRBJ2-7; 8 bases are a match to TRBD1. V lost 10 bases and J lost 6; bases outside the gene matches: 8. Germline CDR1 reads LNHDA; CDR2 reads SQIVND (reference sequence). The length of the CDR3 is 12 residues. CDR3 bases read: TGTGCCACTGGACAGGGCTGGCCCGAG. This codes for CATGQGWPE. The entire CDR3 sequence reads CATGQGWPEQYF.

About this clone: From the germline J gene comes the end of the CDR3, since the read stops 3 residues before it. The rearrangement links TRBV5-1 to TRBJ2-7, with 12 positions matching TRBD1. The CDR3 extends over 15 amino acids. Per the germline V gene, CDR1 is SGHRS and CDR2 is YFSETQ. The V gene end was trimmed by 8 bases and the J gene end by 4 bases; junction bases not matched to a gene: 10. The part of the CDR3 DNA that was read is TGCGCCAGTTTACCGGGACAGGGGGCCGCATACGAG. Its translation: CASLPGQGAAYE. The complete CDR3 protein is CASLPGQGAAYEQYF.

Concerning this clone: The read stops 3 residues short of the end of the CDR3; the missing end is completed from the germline J gene. V and J are TRBV5-1 and TRBJ2-7; 7 positions agree with TRBD2. The CDR3 has 14 amino acids. After removal of 2 bases from V and 2 bases from J, the junction contained 4 bases not matched to a gene. In germline, CDR1 is SGHRS, CDR2 YFSETQ. The covered CDR3 bases are TGCGCCAGCAGCTTCGACGCGGGGGCCTACGAG. Its translation is CASSFDAGAYE. The full CDR3 is CASSFDAGAYEQYF.

Worth noting for this clone: Read data end 3 residues before the CDR3 end; the end is taken from the germline J gene. The rearrangement uses TRBV5-4 and TRBJ2-3; 15 bases line up with TRBD2. Losses at the gene ends were 4 bases for V and 6 bases for J; bases not matched to a gene: 3. The CDR3 has 15 residues. CDR1 and CDR2 (germline): SGHNT, YYREEE (reference sequence). The CDR3 spells CASSPGTSGRDTQYF. The covered CDR3 bases are TGTGCCAGCAGCCCCGGGACTAGCGGGAGGGATACG.

As for this clone: The read halts 3 residues ahead of the CDR3 end, with the missing end drawn from the germline J gene. V is TRBV11-2 and J is TRBJ2-1; a weak D match, TRBD1 (6 bases). The CDR3 runs to 15 residues. Per the germline V gene, CDR1 is SGHAT and CDR2 is FQNNGV. V lost 5 bases to trimming and J lost 0 bases, with 11 bases between them. The sequenced part of the CDR3 DNA is TGTGCCAGCAGCCTCCAGGGGAGCTCCTACAATGAG. Encoded protein: CASSLQGSSYNE. The whole CDR3 sequence reads CASSLQGSSYNEQFF. The complete variable domain, with remaining parts taken from reference TRBV11-2 and TRBJ2-1, reads EAGVAQSPRYKIIEKRQSVAFWCNPISGHATLYWYQQILGQGPKLLIQFQNNGVVDDSQLPKDRFSAERLKGVDSTLKIQPAKLEDSAVYLCASSLQGSSYNEQFFGPGTRLTVL.